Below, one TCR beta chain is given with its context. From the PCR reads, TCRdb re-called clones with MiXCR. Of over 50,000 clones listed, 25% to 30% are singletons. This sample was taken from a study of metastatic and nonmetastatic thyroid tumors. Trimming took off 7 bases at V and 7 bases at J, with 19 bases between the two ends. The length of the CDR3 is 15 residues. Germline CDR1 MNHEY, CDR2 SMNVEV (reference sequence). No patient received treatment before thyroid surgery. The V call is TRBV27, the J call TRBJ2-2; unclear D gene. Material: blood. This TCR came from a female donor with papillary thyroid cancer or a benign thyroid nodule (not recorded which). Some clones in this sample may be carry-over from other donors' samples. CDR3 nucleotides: TGTGCCAGCAATTTTCCCCCCCGTTCTTACGGGGAGCTGTTTTTT. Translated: CASNFPPRSYGELFF.